What follows are 14 T cell receptor beta chains derived from one specimen sequenced in a study of OX40 agonist ivuxolimab in advanced cancers. The repertoire was sequenced with immunoSEQ multiplex PCR; TCRdb's copy has only in-frame clones and lacks some. The data hold tens of thousands of clones, with about 79% observed a single time. Sequences were derived from CD4+ or CD8+ T cells sorted from blood, sampled in a trial of the OX40 agonist ivuxolimab. The receptors were sampled from an adult with an advanced solid tumor such as melanoma, head and neck, liver or kidney cancer.

This chain uses TRBV5-4 with TRBJ1-1, with 7 positions matching TRBD1. Unmatched junction bases numbered 7, after V lost 4 bases and J lost 1 base. The CDR3 extends over 15 amino acids. CDR1 and CDR2 (germline): SGHNT, YYREEE (reference sequence). CDR3 protein: CASSQGQHRNTEAFF. CDR3 nucleotide sequence: TGTGCCAGCAGCCAGGGACAGCATAGGAACACTGAAGCTTTCTTT. Variable domain in full (rest from reference TRBV5-4 and TRBJ1-1): ETGVTQSPTHLIKTRGQQVTLRCSSQSGHNTVSWYQQALGQGPQFIFQYYREEENGRGNFPPRFSGLQFPNYSSELNVNALELDDSALYLCASSQGQHRNTEAFFGQGTRLTVV.

The chain links TRBV7-3 to TRBJ1-1; TRBD1 is a possible D gene (5 bases). V gave up 4 bases and J gave up 6 bases, with 9 bases separating them. CDR1 and CDR2 from the germline V gene are SGHTA and FQGTGA. CDR3 length equals 12 residues. The chain's CDR3 is CASSSDSPEAFF. CDR3 bases: TGTGCCAGCAGCTCAGACAGCCCTGAAGCTTTCTTT. Supplemented by reference TRBV7-3 and TRBJ1-1, the full variable domain reads GAGVSQTPSNKVTEKGKYVELRCDPISGHTALYWYRQSLGQGPEFLIYFQGTGAADDSGLPNDRFFAVRPEGSVSTLKIQRTERGDSAVYLCASSSDSPEAFFGQGTRLTVV.

The chain has TRBV9 and TRBJ2-7; D possibly corresponds to TRBD2 (5 bases). This CDR3 contains 16 residues. Trimming pared 0 bases from V and 3 bases from J, leaving 16 bases between. Germline CDR1 SGDLS, CDR2 YYNGEE. The CDR3: CASSVEGTGLIYEQYF. The DNA for the CDR3 is TGTGCCAGCAGCGTAGAAGGTACTGGACTGATCTACGAGCAGTACTTC.

This clone was recorded only once. The chain employs TRBV11-2 and TRBJ1-1; D is ambiguous. The CDR3 extends over 14 amino acids. V dropped 5 bases and J dropped 2 bases, with 12 bases sitting between them. CDR1 is SGHAT, CDR2 FQNNGV, per germline. The DNA for the CDR3 is TGTGCCAGCAGCACCACACTATTCAACACTGAAGCTTTCTTT. Translation gives CASSTTLFNTEAFF.

The chain carries TRBV5-1 and TRBJ2-4; 14 positions match TRBD2. Germline V lookup: CDR1 SGHRS, CDR2 YFSETQ. CDR3 length equals 21 residues. V lost 4 bases and J lost 7; bases outside the gene matches: 22. CDR3 DNA sequence: TGCGCCAGCAGCCTCAAGTCAGACACGGGACTAGCGGGAGTTATATCTAACATTCAGTACTTC. It translates to CASSLKSDTGLAGVISNIQYF.

The V and J genes are TRBV19 and TRBJ1-2; D unresolved. Trimming cost V 2 bases and J 2 bases, with 12 bases left between them. The CDR3 runs 15 residues. Germline V lookup: CDR1 LNHDA, CDR2 SQIVND (reference sequence). CDR3 bases: TGTGCCAGTAGTATAAAGGGAGTGGAGAACTATGGCTACACCTTC. It encodes CASSIKGVENYGYTF.

The chain recombines TRBV11-2 with TRBJ2-5; D is ambiguous. With 0 bases removed from V and 4 bases from J, the gap between germline ends came to 3 bases. The CDR3 has 12 residues. Per germline, CDR1 SGHAT and CDR2 FQNNGV. The CDR3 coding sequence is TGTGCCAGCAGCTTAGATCGAGAGACCCAGTACTTC. Protein: CASSLDRETQYF.

The chain recombines TRBV5-1 with TRBJ2-7; the match to TRBD1 covers 9 bases. The CDR3 runs to 14 residues. Trimming at V came to 3 bases and at J to 6 bases, leaving 7 bases not matched to a gene. The germline gives CDR1 SGHRS, CDR2 YFSETQ. The CDR3 DNA sequence: TGCGCCAGCAGCTGGGGACAGGGAGGGTTCGAGCAGTACTTC. It codes for CASSWGQGGFEQYF. Together with reference TRBV5-1 and TRBJ2-7, the CDR3 gives the full variable domain: KAGVTQTPRYLIKTRGQQVTLSCSPISGHRSVSWYQQTPGQGLQFLFEYFSETQRNKGNFPGRFSGRQFSNSRSEMNVSTLELGDSALYLCASSWGQGGFEQYFGPGTRLTVT.

V and J are TRBV14 and TRBJ2-2; D assignment may be TRBD1 or TRBD2 (6 bases each). Between the trimmed V and J ends, which lost 8 bases and 4 bases, there was a span of 14 bases. The CDR3 contains 14 residues. Germline values: CDR1 SGHDN, CDR2 FVKESK. CDR3 region: CASSWRGSTGELFF. The CDR3 region has the DNA TGTGCCAGCTCTTGGAGGGGGTCCACCGGGGAGCTGTTTTTT.

This rearrangement joins TRBV6-6 to TRBJ2-1; 8 bases map to TRBD2. The CDR3 covers 16 residues. Germline CDR1 MNHNY, CDR2 SVGAGI (reference sequence). J lost 2 bases, V lost 7 bases, and 10 bases had no gene match. The CDR3: CASIFSGGATYNEQFF. The CDR3 bases are TGTGCCAGCATCTTCTCCGGGGGGGCCACCTACAATGAGCAGTTCTTC.

The chain couples TRBV2 to TRBJ2-5; D is unresolved. The J call is doubtful: the DNA matches TRBJ2-7 better. This CDR3 spans 12 amino acids. Germline V lookup: CDR1 SNHLY, CDR2 FYNNEI. The CDR3 sequence: CASSQPPYEQYF. The CDR3 region has the DNA TGTGCCAGCAGTCAGCCTCCCTACGAGCAGTACTTC.

This sequence joins TRBV19 and TRBJ2-1; D call uncertain. This CDR3 has 14 residues. Germline CDR1 LNHDA, CDR2 SQIVND (reference sequence). Between the trimmed V and J ends, which lost 3 bases and 6 bases, there was a span of 12 bases. The DNA for the CDR3 is TGTGCCAGTAGTATGGACGGAATAATCAATGAGCAGTTCTTC. This sequence encodes CASSMDGIINEQFF.

The chain is built from TRBV14 and TRBJ2-1; D might be TRBD2 (6 bases). CDR1 is SGHDN, CDR2 FVKESK, per germline. V was trimmed by 3 bases and J by 1 base, leaving 7 bases between them. CDR3 length equals 14 residues. The CDR3 region is CASSQGGSYNEQFF. CDR3 DNA: TGTGCCAGCAGCCAGGGGGGATCCTACAATGAGCAGTTCTTC.

V is TRBV9 and J is TRBJ2-7; D possibly matches TRBD1 or TRBD2 (5 bases each). The CDR3 totals 16 residues. The V end lost 5 bases, the J end lost 2 bases, and 20 bases lay between the germline ends. Germline V gene lookup returns CDR1 SGDLS and CDR2 YYNGEE. The CDR3 nucleotides are TGTGCCAGCAGTGCTGAAGGGACGGCGTCAACCTACGAGCAGTACTTC. As protein: CASSAEGTASTYEQYF. Combining the CDR3 with reference TRBV9 and TRBJ2-7 gives the whole variable domain DSGVTQTPKHLITATGQRVTLRCSPRSGDLSVYWYQQSLDQGLQFLIQYYNGEERAKGNILERFSAQQFPDLHSELNLSSLELGDSALYFCASSAEGTASTYEQYFGPGTRLTVT.